What follows are 14 T cell receptor beta chains derived from one specimen sequenced in a study of blood T cell repertoires in COVID-19. This table comes from immunoSEQ multiplex PCR, and its TCRdb copy is limited to in-frame clones, with some not included. This table has about 63,000 clones, around three quarters appearing once. Sequencing was performed on peripheral blood. The receptors derive from a human donor in a cohort sampled during active COVID-19.

The J gene is TRBJ2-5, the V gene TRBV12-3 or TRBV12-4; 8 bases are shared with TRBD1. The CDR3 length is 13 residues. Trimming removed 4 bases from V and 5 bases from J; junction bases left unmatched: 3. CDR3 residues: CASSSGTGETQYF. CDR3 nucleotides: TGTGCCAGCAGTTCCGGGACAGGTGAGACCCAGTACTTC.

This clone has a handful of counts. The chain carries TRBV4-3 and TRBJ2-1, with D perhaps TRBD2 (5 bases). Trimming took off 0 bases at V and 4 bases at J, with 16 bases between the two ends. The germline gives CDR1 LGHNA, CDR2 YSLEER. The CDR3 spans 17 residues. This CDR3 reads CASSQDEPGMGYNEQFF. In nucleotides, the CDR3 is TGCGCCAGCAGCCAAGATGAACCGGGAATGGGGTACAATGAGCAGTTCTTC.

The genes are TRBV15 and TRBJ2-1, with D maybe TRBD2 (6 bases). From germline, CDR1 is LNHNV and CDR2 YYDKDF (reference sequence). The CDR3 contains 13 residues. V was shortened by 0 bases and J by 7 bases, with 7 bases between the two germline ends. The CDR3 nucleotides read TGTGCCACCAGCAGAGATGGGAGGAATGAGCAGTTCTTC. It specifies CATSRDGRNEQFF.

This clone showed up just a few times. V gene TRBV7-2 combines with J gene TRBJ1-6; perhaps TRBD1 as D (5 bases). CDR3 size: 13 residues. Germline assignment: CDR1 SGHTA and CDR2 FQGNSA. The V end was cut by 1 base, the J end by 7 bases, with 5 bases between. The CDR3 DNA reads as TGTGCCAGCAGCTTAGGACAGAATTCACCCCTCCACTTT. It is translated as CASSLGQNSPLHF.

This clone has a handful of counts. The genes are TRBV25-1 and TRBJ1-4; no definite D call. CDR3 length equals 11 residues. Trimming took 2 bases from V and 8 from J, leaving 3 bases between them. The V gene's germline CDR1 is MGHDK and CDR2 SYGVNS. The CDR3 region is CASSEQEKLFF. CDR3 coding DNA: TGTGCCAGCAGTGAACAAGAAAAACTGTTTTTT.

The chain combines TRBV6-6 with TRBJ1-1; possibly TRBD1 for D (6 bases). In germline, CDR1 is MNHNY, CDR2 SVGAGI (reference sequence). V lost 5 bases and J lost 2, with 18 bases in between. The CDR3 is made up of 16 amino acids. CDR3 nucleotide sequence: TGTGCCAGCAGTCCGTCGATAACGGGGGGCAACACTGAAGCTTTCTTT. Its protein is CASSPSITGGNTEAFF.

V gene TRBV5-1 combines with J gene TRBJ1-2; D is unresolved. CDR1 is SGHRS, CDR2 YFSETQ, per germline. V lost 0 bases and J 3 bases, leaving 12 bases between the germline ends. This CDR3 is 15 amino acids long. This chain's CDR3 is CASSLDSRGDYGYTF. For the CDR3, the DNA is TGCGCCAGCAGCTTGGACAGCCGCGGGGACTATGGCTACACCTTC. Full variable domain (outside the CDR3, taken from reference TRBV5-1 and TRBJ1-2): KAGVTQTPRYLIKTRGQQVTLSCSPISGHRSVSWYQQTPGQGLQFLFEYFSETQRNKGNFPGRFSGRQFSNSRSEMNVSTLELGDSALYLCASSLDSRGDYGYTFGSGTRLTVV.

This chain links TRBV19 with TRBJ1-5; D may be TRBD1 (6 bases). Trimming took off 3 bases at V and 5 bases at J, with 11 bases between the two ends. This CDR3 is built from 14 residues. Germline V gene lookup returns CDR1 LNHDA and CDR2 SQIVND (reference sequence). The CDR3 DNA is TGTGCCAGTAGTATTAAGACAGGCGATCAGCCCCAGCATTTT. Translated: CASSIKTGDQPQHF. The full variable domain, completed using reference TRBV19 and TRBJ1-5, is DGGITQSPKYLFRKEGQNVTLSCEQNLNHDAMYWYRQDPGQGLRLIYYSQIVNDFQKGDIAEGYSVSREKKESFPLTVTSAQKNPTAFYLCASSIKTGDQPQHFGDGTRLSIL.

This chain uses TRBV5-4 with TRBJ1-3; possibly TRBD1 for D (5 bases). V gave up 4 bases and J gave up 2 bases, with 16 bases separating them. Germline lookup yields CDR1 SGHNT and CDR2 YYREEE (reference sequence). This CDR3 spans 16 amino acids. This chain's CDR3 is CASSQPGGTAGNTIYF. DNA for the CDR3: TGTGCCAGCAGCCAACCCGGAGGGACCGCTGGAAACACCATATATTTT.

This chain links TRBV28 with TRBJ1-2, with 9 bases aligning to TRBD1. The germline V gene has CDR1 MDHEN and CDR2 SYDVKM. The CDR3 is 14 residues long. With V trimmed by 11 bases and J by 3 bases, 10 bases remained unmatched. The CDR3 bases are TGTGCCTCAGGGGGGACAGGGCCTGACTATGGCTACACCTTC. This translates into CASGGTGPDYGYTF.

CDR3: CASSHYTGANTEAFF. The CDR3 nucleotides are TGTGCCAGCAGCCACTACACAGGGGCCAACACTGAAGCTTTCTTT. The J gene is TRBJ1-1, the V gene TRBV3-1 (or the pseudogene TRBV3-2), with 7 bases identical to TRBD1. The CDR3 is made up of 15 amino acids. CDR1 is LGHDT and CDR2 is YNNKEL in the germline V gene (reference sequence). The trim removed 3 bases at V and 2 bases at J, leaving 6 bases unmatched.

This chain uses TRBV6-2 or TRBV6-3 with TRBJ2-2; TRBD2 might be the D (6 bases). The CDR3 is 19 amino acids. V shed 2 bases and J shed 4 bases, with 23 bases lying between them. Germline V lookup: CDR1 MNHEY, CDR2 SVGEGT. The CDR3 DNA is TGTGCCAGCAGTTACAGTTCCCCTTGGGGGAGGAAACTCACCGGGGAGCTGTTTTTT. It encodes CASSYSSPWGRKLTGELFF.

Only a few counts were recorded for this clone. V and J are TRBV7-3 and TRBJ2-7, with 7 positions matching TRBD1. V lost 0 bases, J lost 5 bases, and 7 bases stayed unmatched. CDR1 SGHTA and CDR2 FQGTGA come from the germline V gene. The CDR3 covers 15 residues. CDR3 in DNA: TGTGCCAGCAGCTTAACCCCGGGACAGCTGAACGAGCAGTACTTC. It encodes CASSLTPGQLNEQYF.

This sequence joins TRBV29-1 and TRBJ2-3, with unresolved D. Germline V gives CDR1 SQVTM, CDR2 ANQGSEA. Trimming stripped 0 bases from V and 5 bases from J, with 9 bases between. CDR3 size: 13 residues. The CDR3 here is CSVEDLPGDTQYF. The CDR3 DNA sequence: TGCAGCGTTGAAGATCTCCCGGGAGATACGCAGTATTTT.